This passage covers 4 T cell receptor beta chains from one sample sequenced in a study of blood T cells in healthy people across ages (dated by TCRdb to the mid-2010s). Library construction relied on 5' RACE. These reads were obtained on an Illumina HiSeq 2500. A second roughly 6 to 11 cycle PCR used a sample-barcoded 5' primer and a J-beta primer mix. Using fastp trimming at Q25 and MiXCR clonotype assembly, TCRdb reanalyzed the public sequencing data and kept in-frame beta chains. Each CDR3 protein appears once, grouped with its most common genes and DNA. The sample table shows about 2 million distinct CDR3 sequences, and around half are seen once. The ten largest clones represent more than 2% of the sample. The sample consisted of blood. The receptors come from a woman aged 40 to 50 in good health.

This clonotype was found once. This CDR3 is CASSDSQGQGTDTQYF. The CDR3 nucleotides are TGTGCCAGCAGTGACTCGCAGGGACAGGGCACAGATACGCAGTATTTT. The chain employs TRBV6-4 and TRBJ2-3; 8 bases agree with TRBD1. The CDR3 is 16 amino acids. The V and J ends lost 0 bases and 1 base, in that order; junction bases with no gene match: 3. The germline gives CDR1 MRHNA, CDR2 SNTAGT.

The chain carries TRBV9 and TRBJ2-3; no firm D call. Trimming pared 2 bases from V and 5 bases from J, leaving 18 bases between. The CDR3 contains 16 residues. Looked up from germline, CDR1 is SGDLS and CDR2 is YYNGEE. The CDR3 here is CASSVRAVSPVDTQYF. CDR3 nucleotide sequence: TGTGCCAGCAGCGTTAGGGCAGTTAGCCCCGTAGATACGCAGTATTTT.

The CDR3 nucleotides are TGTGCCACCAGTGATCCCCGGGACAGCCCTAACTATGGCTACACCTTC. This gives the protein CATSDPRDSPNYGYTF. The chain recombines TRBV24-1 with TRBJ1-2; TRBD1 matches 7 bases. CDR1 KGHDR and CDR2 SFDVKD come from the germline V gene. V lost 3 bases to trimming and J lost 0 bases; unmatched junction nucleotides: 6. The CDR3 has 16 amino acids.

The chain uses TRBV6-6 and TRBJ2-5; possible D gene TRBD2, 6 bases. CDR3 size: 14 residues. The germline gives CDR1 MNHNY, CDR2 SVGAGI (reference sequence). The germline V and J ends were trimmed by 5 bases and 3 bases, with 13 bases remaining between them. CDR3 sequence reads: CASSTGLEEETQYF. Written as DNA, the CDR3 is TGTGCCAGCAGTACGGGACTTGAGGAAGAGACCCAGTACTTC.